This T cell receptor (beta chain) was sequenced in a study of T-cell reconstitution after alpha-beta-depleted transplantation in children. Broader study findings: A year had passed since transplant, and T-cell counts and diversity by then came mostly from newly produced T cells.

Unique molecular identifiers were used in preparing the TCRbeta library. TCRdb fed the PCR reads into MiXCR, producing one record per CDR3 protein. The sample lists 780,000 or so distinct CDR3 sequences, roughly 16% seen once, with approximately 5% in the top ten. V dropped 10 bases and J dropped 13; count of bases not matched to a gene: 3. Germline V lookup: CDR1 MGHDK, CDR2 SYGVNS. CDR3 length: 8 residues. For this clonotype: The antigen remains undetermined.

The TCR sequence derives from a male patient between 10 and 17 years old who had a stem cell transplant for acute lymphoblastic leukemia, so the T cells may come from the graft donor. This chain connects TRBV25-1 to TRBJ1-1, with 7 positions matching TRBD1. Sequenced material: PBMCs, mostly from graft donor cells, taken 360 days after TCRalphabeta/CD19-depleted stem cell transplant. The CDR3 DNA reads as TGTGCCACCCAGGGGGGTTTCTTT. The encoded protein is CATQGGFF.